Listed here are 12 T cell receptor beta chains from one sample, sequenced in a study of neurological immune-mediated disorders. Time point defined: technical triplicate 1. Via MiXCR, TCRdb re-called the 5' RACE reads, giving one row per CDR3 protein. In the table there are roughly 25,000 distinct CDR3 sequences, less than 15% of which are singletons. What was sequenced was CD4+ T cells from blood. These receptors were obtained from a female donor with HTLV-1-associated myelopathy (HAM/TSP).

In this sample, this clonotype turned up many times. The V and J genes are TRBV6-6 and TRBJ2-7; D perhaps matches TRBD2 (7 bases). The germline V and J ends were trimmed by 2 bases and 5 bases, with 16 bases remaining between them. Germline assignment: CDR1 MNHNY and CDR2 SVGAGI (reference sequence). This CDR3 has 15 residues. The CDR3 loop is CASSYVSGGGNEQYF. CDR3 DNA sequence: TGTGCCAGCAGTTACGTCTCGGGGGGCGGTAACGAGCAGTACTTC.

This clonotype was recorded many times. The genes are TRBV20-1 and TRBJ2-1, with TRBD2 as a possible D gene (7 bases). Germline CDR1 DFQATT, CDR2 SNEGSKA (reference sequence). V was clipped by 3 bases and J by 7 bases, with 16 bases between them. The CDR3 has 14 amino acids. DNA of the CDR3: TGCAGTGCTAGGTTTGCGGGGGCCTCGAATGAGCAGTTCTTC. Its translation: CSARFAGASNEQFF.

This clonotype has a count of ten or more. The chain employs TRBV7-2 and TRBJ2-1; TRBD2 aligns across 7 bases. The junction had 5 bases not matched to a gene; V was cut back by 0 bases and J by 12 bases. The CDR3 is 13 amino acids. CDR1 is SGHTA, CDR2 FQGNSA, per germline. CDR3 loop: CASSLAWGGGQFF. DNA of the CDR3: TGTGCCAGCAGCTTAGCTTGGGGGGGGGGGCAGTTCTTC.

This clonotype was seen many times. This chain joins TRBV5-1 and TRBJ1-2; D unresolved. CDR1 is SGHRS, CDR2 YFSETQ, per germline. There are 13 residues in the CDR3. V gave up 0 bases and J gave up 7 bases, with 10 bases separating them. The CDR3 sequence: CASSLAGRGGYTF. Written as DNA, the CDR3 is TGCGCCAGCAGCTTGGCTGGGAGAGGTGGCTACACCTTC.

Ten or more counts support this clonotype. This rearrangement joins TRBV5-1 to TRBJ2-2; D unresolved. This CDR3 is 15 amino acids long. Deletions cut 4 bases from V and 0 bases from J, with 10 bases between. The germline V gene encodes CDR1 SGHRS and CDR2 YFSETQ. The CDR3 here is CASSKEIANTGELFF. CDR3 DNA sequence: TGCGCCAGCAGCAAGGAGATCGCGAACACCGGGGAGCTGTTTTTT.

As regards this clonotype: A much larger clone differs by one base, so this may be a read error. This rearrangement joins TRBV11-1 to TRBJ2-7; the D gene is possibly TRBD1 (6 bases). The germline CDR1 and CDR2 sequences are SGHAT and FQDESV (reference sequence). V gave up 4 bases and J gave up 4 bases, with 17 bases separating them. This CDR3 comprises 15 residues. The chain's CDR3 is CASSSPRNRAYEQYF. CDR3 in DNA: TGTGCCAGCAGCTCACCCCGGAACAGGGCATACGAGCAGTACTTC.

This clonotype has a count of ten or more. The genes are TRBV20-1 and TRBJ2-7; D is tentatively TRBD1 or TRBD2 (6 bases each). This CDR3 is built from 13 residues. V was cut by 1 base and J by 6 bases, with 13 bases left in between. Germline assignment: CDR1 DFQATT and CDR2 SNEGSKA (reference sequence). CDR3 sequence reads: CSARVEGGGEQYF. DNA of the CDR3: TGCAGTGCTAGAGTAGAAGGGGGAGGCGAGCAGTACTTC.

This clonotype was seen ten or more times. The chain employs TRBV20-1 and TRBJ1-2, with 8 bases fitting TRBD1. Germline V lookup: CDR1 DFQATT, CDR2 SNEGSKA (reference sequence). The CDR3 spans 13 residues. Trimming cost V 5 bases and J 7 bases; bases outside gene matches: 9. CDR3 sequence: CSAPNRTGFGYTF. In nucleotides, the CDR3 is TGCAGTGCTCCCAACCGGACAGGGTTTGGCTACACCTTC.

This clonotype appeared many times. The V call is TRBV5-5, the J call TRBJ2-7, with D hard to call. Germline CDR1 is SGHKS and CDR2 is YYEKEE (reference sequence). Between the trimmed V and J ends, which lost 5 bases and 6 bases, there was a span of 15 bases. The CDR3 length is 13 residues. DNA for the CDR3: TGTGCCAGCAGAGCAAGACAATTTTCCGAGCAGTACTTC. As protein: CASRARQFSEQYF.

The table lists this clonotype with many counts. The chain combines TRBV5-1 with TRBJ2-6, with D possibly being TRBD1 (6 bases). Trimming took 2 bases from V and 2 from J, leaving 8 bases between them. Germline V gene lookup returns CDR1 SGHRS and CDR2 YFSETQ. CDR3 size: 15 residues. Here the CDR3 reads CASSFEGAGANVLTF. CDR3 bases: TGCGCCAGCAGCTTCGAGGGGGCTGGGGCCAACGTCCTGACTTTC. Full variable domain (missing parts from reference TRBV5-1 and TRBJ2-6): KAGVTQTPRYLIKTRGQQVTLSCSPISGHRSVSWYQQTPGQGLQFLFEYFSETQRNKGNFPGRFSGRQFSNSRSEMNVSTLELGDSALYLCASSFEGAGANVLTFGAGSRLTVL.

This clonotype was found many times. The chain combines TRBV6-2 or TRBV6-3 with TRBJ2-2; 9 bases match TRBD1. CDR1 and CDR2 (germline): MNHEY, SVGEGT. The CDR3 is 15 residues long. V shed 4 bases and J 6 bases; nucleotides not matched to a gene: 6. CDR3 protein: CASSFRGQGAGELFF. The CDR3 DNA follows: TGTGCCAGCAGTTTCCGGGGACAGGGAGCCGGGGAGCTGTTTTTT.

Many counts were recorded for this clonotype. CDR3 amino acids: CSARDPPGTSGRYDEQYF. The CDR3 bases are TGCAGTGCTAGAGATCCACCCGGGACTAGCGGGAGGTACGACGAGCAGTACTTC. The V gene is TRBV20-1, the J gene TRBJ2-7, with 15 bases matching TRBD2. The CDR3 runs 18 residues. Trimming at V came to 0 bases and at J to 5 bases, leaving 11 bases not matched to a gene. The germline CDR1 and CDR2 sequences are DFQATT and SNEGSKA (reference sequence).